This T cell receptor (beta chain) was identified during a study of PD-L1 blockade in urothelial cancer. CDR3 length: 15 residues. Germline CDR1 SGHAT, CDR2 FQNNGV. V dropped 1 base and J dropped 0 bases, with 10 bases sitting between them. Some clones are missing from TCRdb's copy, which holds only in-frame ones; the method was immunoSEQ multiplex PCR. The sample lists approximately 48,000 clones, around 85% occurring once. Time point meaning: pretreatment peripheral blood. This clone is a singleton in its sample. The chain is built from TRBV11-2 and TRBJ2-7, with D perhaps matching TRBD2 (5 bases). Here the sequenced sample was PBMCs, taken around atezolizumab (anti-PD-L1) treatment. This clonotype was sampled from a woman aged 55-69 years with urothelial cancer. As DNA, the CDR3 is TGTGCCAGCAGCTTAGGGGTTGGGAGCTCCTACGAGCAGTACTTC. Amino acid sequence: CASSLGVGSSYEQYF.